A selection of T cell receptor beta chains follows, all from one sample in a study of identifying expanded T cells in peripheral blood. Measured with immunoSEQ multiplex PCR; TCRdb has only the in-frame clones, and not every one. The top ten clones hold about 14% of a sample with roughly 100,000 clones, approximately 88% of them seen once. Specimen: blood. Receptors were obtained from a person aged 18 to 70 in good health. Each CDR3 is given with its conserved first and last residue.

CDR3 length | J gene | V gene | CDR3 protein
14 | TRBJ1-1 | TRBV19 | CAAGRGLMNTEAFF
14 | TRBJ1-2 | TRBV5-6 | CASSKGHPIYGYTF
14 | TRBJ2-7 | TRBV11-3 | CASSPGQGSYEQYF
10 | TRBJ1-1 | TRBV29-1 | CSVGQDGAFF
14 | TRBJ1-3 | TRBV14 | CASSPFRTGNTIYF
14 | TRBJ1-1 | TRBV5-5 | CASSPHAGTEEAFF
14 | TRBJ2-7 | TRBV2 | CASSPWSGVSEQYF
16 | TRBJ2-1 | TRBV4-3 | CASSQDRTSGHNEQFF
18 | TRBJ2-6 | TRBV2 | CASPPGQGALAGANVLTF
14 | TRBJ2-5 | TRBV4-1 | CASSQDLGGQTQYF
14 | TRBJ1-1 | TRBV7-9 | CASSFMTVNTEAFF
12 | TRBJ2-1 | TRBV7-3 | CASSLSPGEQFF
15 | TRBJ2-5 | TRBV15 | CATSRSRDTQETQYF
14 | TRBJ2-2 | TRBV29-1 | CSVASQGGTGELFF
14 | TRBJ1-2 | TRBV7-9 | CASSFMTGGYGYTF
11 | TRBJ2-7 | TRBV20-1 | CSATASGGQYF
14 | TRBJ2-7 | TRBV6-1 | CASSEALNSYEQYF
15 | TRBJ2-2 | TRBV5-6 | CASSLAASMGGELFF
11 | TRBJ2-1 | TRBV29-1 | CSVERRGEQFF
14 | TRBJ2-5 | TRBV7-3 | CASSLRGLQETQYF
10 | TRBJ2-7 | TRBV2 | CASRRYEQYF
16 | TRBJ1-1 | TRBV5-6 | CASRKRGGLVNTEAFF
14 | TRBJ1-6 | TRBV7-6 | CASSLDGYNSPLHF
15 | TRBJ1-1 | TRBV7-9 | CASSPPTGHFAEAFF
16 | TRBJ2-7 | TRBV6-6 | CASSRKGQGNDYEQYF
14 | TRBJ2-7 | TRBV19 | CASSTTGGSYEQYF
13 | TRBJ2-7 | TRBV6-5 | CASSYSRHYEQYF
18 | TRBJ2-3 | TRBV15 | CATSRQKSGTSGGDTQYF
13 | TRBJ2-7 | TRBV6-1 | CASSLITAYEQYF
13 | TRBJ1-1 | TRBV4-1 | CASSQDGSTEAFF
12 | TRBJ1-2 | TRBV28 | CATSGPPWGYTF
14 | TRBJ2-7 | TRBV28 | CASSFMDRTYEQYF
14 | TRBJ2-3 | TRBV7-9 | CASSLLAGTDTQYF
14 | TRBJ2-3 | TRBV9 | CASSGRSSTDTQYF
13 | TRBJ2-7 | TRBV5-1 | CASSLALGLEQYF
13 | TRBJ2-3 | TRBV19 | CASSGLITDTQYF
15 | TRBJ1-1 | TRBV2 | CASSLLGQGDTEAFF